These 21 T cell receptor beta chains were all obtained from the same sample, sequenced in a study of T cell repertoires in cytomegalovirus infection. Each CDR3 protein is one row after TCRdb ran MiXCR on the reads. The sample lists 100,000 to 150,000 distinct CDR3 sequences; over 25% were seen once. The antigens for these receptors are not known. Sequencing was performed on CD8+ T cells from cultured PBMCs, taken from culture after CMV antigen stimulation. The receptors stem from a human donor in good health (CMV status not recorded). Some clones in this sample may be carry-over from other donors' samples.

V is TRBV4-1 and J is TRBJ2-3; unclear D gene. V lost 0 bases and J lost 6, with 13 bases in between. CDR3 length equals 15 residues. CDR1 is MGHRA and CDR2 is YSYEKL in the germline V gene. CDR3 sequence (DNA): TGCGCCAGCAGCCAAGAAAGTTTGGCGAGTGATACGCAGTATTTT. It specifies CASSQESLASDTQYF.

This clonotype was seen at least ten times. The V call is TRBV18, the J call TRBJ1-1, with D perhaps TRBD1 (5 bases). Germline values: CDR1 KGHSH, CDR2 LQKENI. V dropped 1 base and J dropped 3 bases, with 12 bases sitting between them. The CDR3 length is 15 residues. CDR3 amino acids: CASSPQGQGYTEAFF. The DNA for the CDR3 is TGTGCCAGCTCACCACAAGGTCAGGGCTACACTGAAGCTTTCTTT.

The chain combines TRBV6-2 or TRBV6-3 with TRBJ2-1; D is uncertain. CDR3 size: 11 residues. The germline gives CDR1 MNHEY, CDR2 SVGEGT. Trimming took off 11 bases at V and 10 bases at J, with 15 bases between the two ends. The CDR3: CASSKVGEQFF. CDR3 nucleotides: TGTGCCTCCTCTAAAGTAGGCGAGCAGTTCTTC.

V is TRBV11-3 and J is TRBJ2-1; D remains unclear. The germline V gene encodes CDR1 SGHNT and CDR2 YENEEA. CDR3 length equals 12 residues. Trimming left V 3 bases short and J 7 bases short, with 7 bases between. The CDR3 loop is CASSFPGNEQFF. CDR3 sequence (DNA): TGTGCCAGCAGCTTTCCCGGTAATGAGCAGTTCTTC.

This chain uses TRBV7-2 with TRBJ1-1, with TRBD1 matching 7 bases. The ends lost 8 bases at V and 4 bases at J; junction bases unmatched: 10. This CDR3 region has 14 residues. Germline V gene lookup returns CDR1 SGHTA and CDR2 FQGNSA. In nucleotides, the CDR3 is TGTGCCAGCGGACCAGGGGGTAGCGGCACTGAAGCTTTCTTT. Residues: CASGPGGSGTEAFF.

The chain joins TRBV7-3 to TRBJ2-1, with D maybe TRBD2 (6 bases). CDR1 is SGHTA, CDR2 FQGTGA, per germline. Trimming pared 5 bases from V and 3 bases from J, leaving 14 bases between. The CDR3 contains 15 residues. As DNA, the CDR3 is TGTGCCAGCAGCCCTACAGGAGGGAACTACAATGAGCAGTTCTTC. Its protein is CASSPTGGNYNEQFF.

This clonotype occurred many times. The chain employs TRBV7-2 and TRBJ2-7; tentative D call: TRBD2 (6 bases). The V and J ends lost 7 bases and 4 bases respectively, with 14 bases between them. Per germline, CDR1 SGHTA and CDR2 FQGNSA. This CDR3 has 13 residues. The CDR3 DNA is TGTGCCAGCACCCCCAGGCGGGGTTACGAGCAGTACTTC. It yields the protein CASTPRRGYEQYF.

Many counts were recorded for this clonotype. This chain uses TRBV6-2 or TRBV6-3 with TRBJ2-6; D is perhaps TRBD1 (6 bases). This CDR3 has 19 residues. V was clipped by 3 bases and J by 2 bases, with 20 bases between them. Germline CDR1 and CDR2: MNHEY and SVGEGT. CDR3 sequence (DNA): TGTGCCAGCAGTTATTGGGGCCAGGGGCGAGAAACTGGGGCCAACGTCCTGACTTTC. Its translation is CASSYWGQGRETGANVLTF.

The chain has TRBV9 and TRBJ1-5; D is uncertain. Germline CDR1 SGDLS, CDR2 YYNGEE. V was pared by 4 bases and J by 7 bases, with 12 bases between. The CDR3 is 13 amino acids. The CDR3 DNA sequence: TGTGCCAGCAGCATCGTAGGAAACCAGCCCCAGCATTTT. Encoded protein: CASSIVGNQPQHF.

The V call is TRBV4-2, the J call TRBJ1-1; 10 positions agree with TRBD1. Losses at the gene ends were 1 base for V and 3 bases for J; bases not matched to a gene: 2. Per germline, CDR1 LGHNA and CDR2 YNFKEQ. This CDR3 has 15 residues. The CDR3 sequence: CASSQGDRGYTEAFF. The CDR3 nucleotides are TGTGCCAGCAGCCAAGGGGACAGGGGATACACTGAAGCTTTCTTT.

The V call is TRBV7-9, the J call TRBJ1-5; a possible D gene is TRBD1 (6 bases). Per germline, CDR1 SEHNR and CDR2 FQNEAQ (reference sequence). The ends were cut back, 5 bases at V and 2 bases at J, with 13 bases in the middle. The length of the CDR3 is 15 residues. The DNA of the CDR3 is TGTGCCAGCAGCCTCCCAGGGGATGGCAATCAGCCCCAGCATTTT. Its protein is CASSLPGDGNQPQHF.

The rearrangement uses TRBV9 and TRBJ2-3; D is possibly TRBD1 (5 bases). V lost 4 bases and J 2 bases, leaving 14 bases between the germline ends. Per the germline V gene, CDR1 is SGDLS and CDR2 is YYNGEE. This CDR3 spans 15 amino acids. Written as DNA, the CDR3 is TGTGCCAGCAGCCAAGGCACAGGTTACACAGATACGCAGTATTTT. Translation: CASSQGTGYTDTQYF.

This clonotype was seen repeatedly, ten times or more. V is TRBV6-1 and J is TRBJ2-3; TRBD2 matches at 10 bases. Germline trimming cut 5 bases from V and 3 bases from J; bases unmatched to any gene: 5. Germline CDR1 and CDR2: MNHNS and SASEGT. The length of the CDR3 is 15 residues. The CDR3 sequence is CASSPIAGGTDTQYF. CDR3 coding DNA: TGTGCCAGCAGTCCCATAGCGGGGGGTACAGATACGCAGTATTTT.

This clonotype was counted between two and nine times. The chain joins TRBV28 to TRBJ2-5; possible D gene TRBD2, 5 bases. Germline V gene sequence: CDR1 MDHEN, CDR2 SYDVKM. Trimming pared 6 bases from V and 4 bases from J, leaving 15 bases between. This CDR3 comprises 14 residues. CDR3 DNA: TGTGCCAGCAGCCTACGCCTCGGGGTAGAGACCCAGTACTTC. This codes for CASSLRLGVETQYF.

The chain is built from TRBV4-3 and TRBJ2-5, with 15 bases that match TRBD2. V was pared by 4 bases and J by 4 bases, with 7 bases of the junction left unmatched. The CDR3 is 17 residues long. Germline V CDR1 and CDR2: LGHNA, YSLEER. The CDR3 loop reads CASSPRTSGGAVETQYF. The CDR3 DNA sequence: TGCGCCAGCAGCCCCCGGACTAGCGGGGGGGCGGTAGAGACCCAGTACTTC.

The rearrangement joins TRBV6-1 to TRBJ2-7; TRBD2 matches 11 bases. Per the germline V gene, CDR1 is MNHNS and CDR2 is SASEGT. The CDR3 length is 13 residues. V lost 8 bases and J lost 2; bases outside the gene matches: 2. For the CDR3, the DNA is TGTGCCAGCGGGACTAGCGGTACCTACGAGCAGTACTTC. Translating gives CASGTSGTYEQYF.

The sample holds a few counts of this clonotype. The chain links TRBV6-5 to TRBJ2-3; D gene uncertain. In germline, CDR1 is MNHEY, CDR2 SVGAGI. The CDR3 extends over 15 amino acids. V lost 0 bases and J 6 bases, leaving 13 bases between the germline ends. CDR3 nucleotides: TGTGCCAGCAGTTACTCTCTCAGTTTGGGTGATACGCAGTATTTT. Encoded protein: CASSYSLSLGDTQYF.

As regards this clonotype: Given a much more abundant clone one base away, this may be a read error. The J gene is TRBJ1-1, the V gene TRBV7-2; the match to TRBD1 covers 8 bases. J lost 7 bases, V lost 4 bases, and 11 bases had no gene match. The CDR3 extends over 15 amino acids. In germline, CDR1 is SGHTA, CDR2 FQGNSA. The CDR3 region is CASSSWAGGLDEAFF. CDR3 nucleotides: TGTGCCAGCAGCTCGTGGGCAGGGGGCTTGGATGAAGCTTTCTTT. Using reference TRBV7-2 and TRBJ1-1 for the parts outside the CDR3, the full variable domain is GAGVSQSPSNKVTEKGKDVELRCDPISGHTALYWYRQSLGQGLEFLIYFQGNSAPDKSGLPSDRFSAERTGGSVSTLTIQRTQQEDSAVYLCASSSWAGGLDEAFFGQGTRLTVV.

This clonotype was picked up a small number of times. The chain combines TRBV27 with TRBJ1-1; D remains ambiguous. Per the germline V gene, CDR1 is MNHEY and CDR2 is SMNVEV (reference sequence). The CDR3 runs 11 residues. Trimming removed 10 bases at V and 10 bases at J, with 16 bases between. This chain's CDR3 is CATRTGEGAFF. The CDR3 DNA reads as TGTGCCACTCGAACTGGGGAGGGAGCTTTCTTT.

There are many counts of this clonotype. The CDR3 protein is CASSPGPFPPRGESPLHF. The CDR3 DNA is TGTGCCAGCAGTCCGGGACCCTTTCCTCCCAGAGGGGAATCACCCCTCCACTTT. The rearrangement links TRBV5-5 to TRBJ1-6, with a tentative D call TRBD1 (5 bases). V lost 5 bases and J 10 bases, leaving 28 bases between the germline ends. From germline, CDR1 is SGHKS and CDR2 YYEKEE (reference sequence). This CDR3 is built from 18 residues.

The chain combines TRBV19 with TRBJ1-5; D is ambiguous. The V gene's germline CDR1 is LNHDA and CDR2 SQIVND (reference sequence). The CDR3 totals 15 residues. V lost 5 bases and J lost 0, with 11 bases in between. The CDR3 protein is CASSRTDYSNQPQHF. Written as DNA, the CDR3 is TGTGCCAGTAGTCGGACGGATTATAGCAATCAGCCCCAGCATTTT.